What follows describes a single TCR beta chain. Germline lookup yields CDR1 MDHEN and CDR2 SYDVKM. Trimming pared 3 bases from V and 2 bases from J, leaving 14 bases between. This CDR3 spans 15 amino acids. The assay was immunoSEQ multiplex PCR, and TCRdb's table has in-frame clones only and misses some. The table lists 310,000 or so clones, approximately 90% of them singletons. During active infection, Seattle patients enrolled and were then monitored through disease. The record originates from a study of blood T cell repertoires in COVID-19. Across the whole study: Some COVID-19 samples were acute and others convalescent; all came from the United States, Italy and Spain.

The source is a woman aged 25 to 39 with COVID-19, enrolled during active disease. Sequenced input: peripheral blood. This chain uses TRBV28 with TRBJ2-7; D might be TRBD2 (5 bases). CDR3 residues: CASSLVGGSAYEQYF. The CDR3 coding sequence is TGTGCCAGCAGTTTGGTCGGAGGCAGCGCCTACGAGCAGTACTTC.